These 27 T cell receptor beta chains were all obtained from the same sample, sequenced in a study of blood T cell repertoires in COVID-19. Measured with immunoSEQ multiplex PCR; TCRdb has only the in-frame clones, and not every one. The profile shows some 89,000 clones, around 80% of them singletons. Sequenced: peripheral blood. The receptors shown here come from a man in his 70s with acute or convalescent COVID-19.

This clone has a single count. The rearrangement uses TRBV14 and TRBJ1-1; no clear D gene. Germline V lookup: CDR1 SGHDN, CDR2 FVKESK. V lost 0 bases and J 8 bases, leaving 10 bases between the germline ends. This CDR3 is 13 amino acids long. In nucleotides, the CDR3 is TGTGCCAGCAGCCAAGATTTCCGAGCCGAAGCTTTCTTT. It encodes CASSQDFRAEAFF.

CDR3 DNA sequence: TGTGCCAGCAGTTCGAGGACAGGGTCGTACGAGCAGTACGTC. This encodes CASSSRTGSYEQYV. V gene TRBV6-5 combines with J gene TRBJ2-7; TRBD1 matches at 8 bases. V gave up 4 bases and J gave up 4 bases; unmatched junction bases: 6. Germline V gives CDR1 MNHEY, CDR2 SVGAGI. The CDR3 is 14 amino acids.

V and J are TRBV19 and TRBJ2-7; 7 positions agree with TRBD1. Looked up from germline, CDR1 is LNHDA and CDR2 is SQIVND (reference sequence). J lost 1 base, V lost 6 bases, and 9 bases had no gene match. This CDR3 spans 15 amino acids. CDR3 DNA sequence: TGTGCCAGTAGCTCCGGGACAGCCTATTCCTACGAGCAGTACTTC. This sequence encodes CASSSGTAYSYEQYF.

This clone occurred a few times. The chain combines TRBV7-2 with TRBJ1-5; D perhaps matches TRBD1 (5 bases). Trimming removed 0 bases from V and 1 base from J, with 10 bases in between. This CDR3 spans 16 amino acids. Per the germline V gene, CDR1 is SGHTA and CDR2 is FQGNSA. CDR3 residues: CASSLALGVSNQPQHF. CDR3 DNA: TGTGCCAGCAGCTTAGCGCTAGGGGTAAGCAATCAGCCCCAGCATTTT. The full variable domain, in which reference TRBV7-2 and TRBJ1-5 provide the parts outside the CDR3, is GAGVSQSPSNKVTEKGKDVELRCDPISGHTALYWYRQSLGQGLEFLIYFQGNSAPDKSGLPSDRFSAERTGGSVSTLTIQRTQQEDSAVYLCASSLALGVSNQPQHFGDGTRLSIL.

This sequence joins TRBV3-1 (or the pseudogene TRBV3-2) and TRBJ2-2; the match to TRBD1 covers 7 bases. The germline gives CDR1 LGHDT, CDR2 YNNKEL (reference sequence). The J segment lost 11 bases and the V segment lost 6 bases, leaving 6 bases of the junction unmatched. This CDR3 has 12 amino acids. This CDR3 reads CASRSTGSELFF. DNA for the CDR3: TGTGCCAGCAGATCGACAGGGAGCGAGCTGTTTTTT.

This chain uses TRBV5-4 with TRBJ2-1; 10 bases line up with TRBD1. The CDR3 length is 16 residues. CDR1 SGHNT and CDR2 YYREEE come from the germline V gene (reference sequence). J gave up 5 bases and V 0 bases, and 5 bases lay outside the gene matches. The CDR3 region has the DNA TGTGCCAGCAGCTTGGCCCCCGGGACAGGGGACAATGAGCAGTTCTTC. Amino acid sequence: CASSLAPGTGDNEQFF.

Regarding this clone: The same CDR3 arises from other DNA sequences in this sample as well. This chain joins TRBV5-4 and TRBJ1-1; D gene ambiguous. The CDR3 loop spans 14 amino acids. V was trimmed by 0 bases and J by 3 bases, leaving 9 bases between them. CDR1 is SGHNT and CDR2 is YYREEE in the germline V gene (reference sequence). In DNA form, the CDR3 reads TGTGCCAGCAGCTTGGGAGGGAGGGACACTGAAGCTTTCTTT. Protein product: CASSLGGRDTEAFF.

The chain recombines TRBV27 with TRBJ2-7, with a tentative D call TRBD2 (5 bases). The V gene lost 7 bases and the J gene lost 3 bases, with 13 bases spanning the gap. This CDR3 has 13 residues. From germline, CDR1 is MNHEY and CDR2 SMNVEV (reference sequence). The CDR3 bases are TGTGCCAGCACTTCGGGATCAGGCTACGAGCAGTACTTC. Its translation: CASTSGSGYEQYF.

Here the CDR3 reads CASSIQSGGGYEQFF. DNA of the CDR3: TGTGCCAGTAGTATCCAGAGCGGGGGAGGCTATGAGCAGTTCTTC. The V call is TRBV19, the J call TRBJ2-1, with 8 bases that match TRBD2. V gave up 3 bases and J gave up 8 bases; unmatched junction bases: 9. The CDR3 runs 15 residues. Germline CDR1 and CDR2: LNHDA and SQIVND (reference sequence).

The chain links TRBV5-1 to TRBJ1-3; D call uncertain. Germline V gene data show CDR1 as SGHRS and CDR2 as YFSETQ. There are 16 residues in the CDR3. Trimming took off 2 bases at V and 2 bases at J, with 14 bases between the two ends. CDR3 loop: CASSLGAGSPGNTIYF. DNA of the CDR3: TGCGCCAGCAGCTTAGGCGCCGGGTCCCCTGGAAACACCATATATTTT. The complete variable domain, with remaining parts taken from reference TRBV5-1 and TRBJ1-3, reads KAGVTQTPRYLIKTRGQQVTLSCSPISGHRSVSWYQQTPGQGLQFLFEYFSETQRNKGNFPGRFSGRQFSNSRSEMNVSTLELGDSALYLCASSLGAGSPGNTIYFGEGSWLTVV.

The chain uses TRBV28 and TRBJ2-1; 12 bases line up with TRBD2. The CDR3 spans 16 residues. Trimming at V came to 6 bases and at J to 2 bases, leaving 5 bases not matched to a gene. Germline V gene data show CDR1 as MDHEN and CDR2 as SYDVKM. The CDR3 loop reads CASRLTSGSTYNEQFF. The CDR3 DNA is TGTGCCAGCAGATTGACTAGCGGGAGCACCTACAATGAGCAGTTCTTC.

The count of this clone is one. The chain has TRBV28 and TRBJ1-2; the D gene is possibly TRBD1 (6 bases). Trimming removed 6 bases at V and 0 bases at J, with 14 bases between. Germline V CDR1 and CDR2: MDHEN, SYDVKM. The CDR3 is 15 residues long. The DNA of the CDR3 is TGTGCCAGCAGAACCGGGACATTTGCTAACTATGGCTACACCTTC. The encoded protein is CASRTGTFANYGYTF.

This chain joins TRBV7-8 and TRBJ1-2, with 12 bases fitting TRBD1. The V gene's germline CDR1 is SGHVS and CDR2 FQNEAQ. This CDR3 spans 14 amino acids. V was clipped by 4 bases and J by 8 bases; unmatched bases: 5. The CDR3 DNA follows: TGTGCCAGCAGCTATTGGGACAGGGGGCGAGGCTACACCTTC. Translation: CASSYWDRGRGYTF.

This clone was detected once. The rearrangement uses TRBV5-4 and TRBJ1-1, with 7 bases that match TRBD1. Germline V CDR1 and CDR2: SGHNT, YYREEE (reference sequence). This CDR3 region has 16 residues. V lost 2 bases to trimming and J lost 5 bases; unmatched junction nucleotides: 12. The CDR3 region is CASSLPTGASRTEAFF. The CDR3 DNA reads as TGTGCCAGCAGCTTACCTACAGGGGCGAGCCGGACTGAAGCTTTCTTT.

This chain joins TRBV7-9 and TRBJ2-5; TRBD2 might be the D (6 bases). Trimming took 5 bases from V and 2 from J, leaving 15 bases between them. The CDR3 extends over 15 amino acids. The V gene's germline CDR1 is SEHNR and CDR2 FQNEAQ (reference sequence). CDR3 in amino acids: CASSPSGQNQETQYF. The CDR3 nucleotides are TGTGCCAGCAGCCCCAGCGGGCAGAATCAAGAGACCCAGTACTTC.

As DNA, the CDR3 is TGTGCCAGCAGCCACCCCGGGGGGGACTCTGGAAACACCATATATTTT. Translating gives CASSHPGGDSGNTIYF. V gene TRBV25-1 combines with J gene TRBJ1-3; tentative D call: TRBD1 (5 bases). Germline V lookup: CDR1 MGHDK, CDR2 SYGVNS. V lost 6 bases to trimming and J lost 0 bases, with 15 bases between them. This CDR3 spans 16 amino acids.

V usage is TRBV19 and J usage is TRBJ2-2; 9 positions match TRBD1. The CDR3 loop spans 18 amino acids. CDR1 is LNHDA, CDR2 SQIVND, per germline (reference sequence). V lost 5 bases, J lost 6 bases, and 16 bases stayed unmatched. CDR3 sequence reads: CASSPYYGTGKGAGELFF. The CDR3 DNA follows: TGTGCCAGTAGTCCTTATTATGGGACAGGGAAGGGGGCCGGGGAGCTGTTTTTT.

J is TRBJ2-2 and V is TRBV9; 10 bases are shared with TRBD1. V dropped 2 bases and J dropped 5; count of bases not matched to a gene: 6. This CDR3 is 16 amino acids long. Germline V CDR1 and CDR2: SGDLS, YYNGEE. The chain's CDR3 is CASSVMGTGVTGELFF. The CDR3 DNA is TGTGCCAGCAGCGTTATGGGGACAGGGGTGACCGGGGAGCTGTTTTTT.

For the CDR3, the DNA is TGCGCCAGCAGCCAAGTACAGGGGGCTCTAAACACTGAAGCTTTCTTT. It yields the protein CASSQVQGALNTEAFF. The gene calls are TRBV4-1 and TRBJ1-1; 9 bases are a match to TRBD1. This CDR3 contains 16 residues. After removal of 1 base from V and 2 bases from J, the junction contained 5 bases not matched to a gene. The V gene's germline CDR1 is MGHRA and CDR2 YSYEKL.

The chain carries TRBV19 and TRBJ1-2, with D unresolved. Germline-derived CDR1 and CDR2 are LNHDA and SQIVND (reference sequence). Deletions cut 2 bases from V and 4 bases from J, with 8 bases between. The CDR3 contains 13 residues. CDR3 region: CASSISGSYGYTF. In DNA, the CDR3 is TGTGCCAGTAGTATAAGTGGTAGCTATGGCTACACCTTC.

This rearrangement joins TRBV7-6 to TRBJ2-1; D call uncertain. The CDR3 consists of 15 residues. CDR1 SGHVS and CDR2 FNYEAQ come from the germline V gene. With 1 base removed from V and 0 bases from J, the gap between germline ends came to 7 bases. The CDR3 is CASSLESSSYNEQFF. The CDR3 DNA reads TGTGCCAGCAGCTTAGAATCTAGCTCCTACAATGAGCAGTTCTTC.

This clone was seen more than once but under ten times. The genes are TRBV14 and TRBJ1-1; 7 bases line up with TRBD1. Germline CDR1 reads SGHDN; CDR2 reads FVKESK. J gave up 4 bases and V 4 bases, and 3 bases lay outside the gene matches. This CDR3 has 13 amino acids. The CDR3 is CASSRQGSTEAFF. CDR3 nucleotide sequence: TGTGCCAGCAGCCGACAGGGTTCCACTGAAGCTTTCTTT. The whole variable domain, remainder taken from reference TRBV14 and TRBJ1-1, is EAGVTQFPSHSVIEKGQTVTLRCDPISGHDNLYWYRRVMGKEIKFLLHFVKESKQDESGMPNNRFLAERTGGTYSTLKVQPAELEDSGVYFCASSRQGSTEAFFGQGTRLTVV.

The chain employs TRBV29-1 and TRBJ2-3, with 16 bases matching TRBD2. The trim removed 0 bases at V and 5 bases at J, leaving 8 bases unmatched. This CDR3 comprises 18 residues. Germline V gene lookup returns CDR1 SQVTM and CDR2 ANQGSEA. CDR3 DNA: TGCAGCGTTGAAGATCGGGGACTAGCGGGAGGGCGGAGAGATACGCAGTATTTT. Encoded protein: CSVEDRGLAGGRRDTQYF.

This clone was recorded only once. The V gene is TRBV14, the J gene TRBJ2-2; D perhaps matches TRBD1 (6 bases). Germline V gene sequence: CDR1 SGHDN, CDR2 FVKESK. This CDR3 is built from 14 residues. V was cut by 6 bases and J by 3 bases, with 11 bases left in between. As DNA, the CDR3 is TGTGCCAGCAGTCCGGGACACTACACCGGGGAGCTGTTTTTT. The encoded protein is CASSPGHYTGELFF.

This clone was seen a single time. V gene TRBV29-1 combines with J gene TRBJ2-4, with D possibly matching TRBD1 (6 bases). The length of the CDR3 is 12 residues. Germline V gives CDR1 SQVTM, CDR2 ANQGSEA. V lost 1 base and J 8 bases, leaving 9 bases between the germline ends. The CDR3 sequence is CSVEGNRDIQYF. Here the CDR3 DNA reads TGCAGCGTTGAAGGTAACAGGGACATTCAGTACTTC.

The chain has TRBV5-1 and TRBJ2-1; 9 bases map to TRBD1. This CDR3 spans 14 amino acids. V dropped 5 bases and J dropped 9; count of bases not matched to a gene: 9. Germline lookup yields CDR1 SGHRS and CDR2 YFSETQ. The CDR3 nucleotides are TGCGCCAGCAGATCGGGACAGGGTACGGTTGAGCAGTTCTTC. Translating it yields CASRSGQGTVEQFF.

Here the CDR3 DNA reads TGTGCCAGCAGTACAGGGGGCTCATCTGAAGCTTTCTTT. Protein sequence: CASSTGGSSEAFF. The chain uses TRBV2 and TRBJ1-1; 9 bases map to TRBD1. The CDR3 is 13 amino acids. Germline assignment: CDR1 SNHLY and CDR2 FYNNEI. Trimming removed 5 bases from V and 6 bases from J; junction bases left unmatched: 4. The full variable domain, completed using reference TRBV2 and TRBJ1-1, is EPEVTQTPSHQVTQMGQEVILRCVPISNHLYFYWYRQILGQKVEFLVSFYNNEISEKSEIFDDQFSVERPDGSNFTLKIRSTKLEDSAMYFCASSTGGSSEAFFGQGTRLTVV.